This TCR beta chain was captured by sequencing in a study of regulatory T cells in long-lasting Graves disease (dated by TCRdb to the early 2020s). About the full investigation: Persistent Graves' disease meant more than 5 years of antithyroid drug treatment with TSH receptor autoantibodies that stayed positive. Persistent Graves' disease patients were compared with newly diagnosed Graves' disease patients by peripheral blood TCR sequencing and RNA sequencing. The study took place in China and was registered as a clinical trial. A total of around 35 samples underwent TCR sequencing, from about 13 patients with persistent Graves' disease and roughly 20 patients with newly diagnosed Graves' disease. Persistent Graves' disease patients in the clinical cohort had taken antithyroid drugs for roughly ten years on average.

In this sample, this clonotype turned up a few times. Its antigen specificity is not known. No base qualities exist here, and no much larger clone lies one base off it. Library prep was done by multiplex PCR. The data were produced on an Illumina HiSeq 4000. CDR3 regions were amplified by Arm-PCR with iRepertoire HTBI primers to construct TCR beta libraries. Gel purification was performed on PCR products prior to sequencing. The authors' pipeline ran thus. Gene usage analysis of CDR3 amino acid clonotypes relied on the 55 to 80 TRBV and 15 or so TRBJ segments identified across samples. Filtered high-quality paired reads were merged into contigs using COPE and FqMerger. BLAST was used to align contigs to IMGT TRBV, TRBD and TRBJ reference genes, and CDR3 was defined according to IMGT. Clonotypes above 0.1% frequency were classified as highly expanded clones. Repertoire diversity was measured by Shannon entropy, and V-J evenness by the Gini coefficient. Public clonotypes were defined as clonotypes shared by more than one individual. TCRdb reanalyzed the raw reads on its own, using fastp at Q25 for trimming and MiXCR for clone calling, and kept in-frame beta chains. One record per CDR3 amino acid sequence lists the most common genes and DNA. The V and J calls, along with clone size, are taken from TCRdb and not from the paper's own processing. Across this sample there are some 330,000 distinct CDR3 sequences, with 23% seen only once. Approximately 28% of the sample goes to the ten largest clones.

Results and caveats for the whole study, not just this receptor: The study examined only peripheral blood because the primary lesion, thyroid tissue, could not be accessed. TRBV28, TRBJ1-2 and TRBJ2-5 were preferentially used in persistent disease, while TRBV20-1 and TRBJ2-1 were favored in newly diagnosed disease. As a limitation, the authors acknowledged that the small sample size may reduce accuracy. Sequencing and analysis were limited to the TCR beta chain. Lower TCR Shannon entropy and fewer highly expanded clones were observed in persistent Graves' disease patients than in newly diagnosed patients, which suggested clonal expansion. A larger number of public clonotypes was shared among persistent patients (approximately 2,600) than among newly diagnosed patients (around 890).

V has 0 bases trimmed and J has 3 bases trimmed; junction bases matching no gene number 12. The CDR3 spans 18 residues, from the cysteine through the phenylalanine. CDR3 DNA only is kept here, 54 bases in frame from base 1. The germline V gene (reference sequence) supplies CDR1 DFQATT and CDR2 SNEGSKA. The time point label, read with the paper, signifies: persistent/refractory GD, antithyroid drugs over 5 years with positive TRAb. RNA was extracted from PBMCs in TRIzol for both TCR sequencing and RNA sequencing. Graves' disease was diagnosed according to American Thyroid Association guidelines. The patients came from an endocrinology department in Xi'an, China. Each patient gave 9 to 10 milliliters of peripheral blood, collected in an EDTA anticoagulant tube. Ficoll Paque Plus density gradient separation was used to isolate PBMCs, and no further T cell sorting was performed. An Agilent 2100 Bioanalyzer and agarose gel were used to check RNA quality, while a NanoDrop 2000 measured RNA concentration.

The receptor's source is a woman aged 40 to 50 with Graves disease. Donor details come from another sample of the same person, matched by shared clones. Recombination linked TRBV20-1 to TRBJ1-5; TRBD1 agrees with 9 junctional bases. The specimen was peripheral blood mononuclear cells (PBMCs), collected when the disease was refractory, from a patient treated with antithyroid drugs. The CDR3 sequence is CSAREHRSGQGFNQPQHF. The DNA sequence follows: TGCAGTGCTAGAGAACACCGCTCTGGACAGGGGTTCAATCAGCCCCAGCATTTT.